This record looks at one T cell receptor (beta chain) sequence and its context. Antigen: not known. This entry is derived from a study of T cell repertoires in cytomegalovirus infection. Study as a whole: Both CMV infection and a matching HLA type were indicated by public TCR beta signatures.

Broader study findings: Dominating the ex vivo response were HLA-C-restricted CMV-specific TCR beta clonotypes. Based on cumulative public TCR beta family frequency, carriers of CMV plus the relevant HLA were identified.

Germline assignment: CDR1 LGHDT and CDR2 YNNKEL (reference sequence). The germline V and J ends were trimmed by 7 bases and 0 bases, with 13 bases remaining between them. The CDR3 has 14 amino acids. Each CDR3 protein is one row after TCRdb ran MiXCR on the reads. The sample lists around 300,000 distinct CDR3 sequences, about 25% occurring once. The gene calls are TRBV3-1 and TRBJ2-7; D is possibly TRBD1 (6 bases). The specimen was PBMCs. This clonotype was sampled from a human donor in good health (CMV status not recorded). Some clones in this sample may be carry-over from other donors' samples. CDR3 residues: CASTTTGSSYEQYF. The CDR3 nucleotides are TGTGCCAGCACGACAACAGGGAGCTCCTACGAGCAGTACTTC.